The 3 T cell receptor beta chains below all came from one sample that was sequenced in a study of blood T cell repertoires in COVID-19. TCRdb's table, derived via immunoSEQ multiplex PCR, lists solely in-frame clones and lacks some. The sample lists some 150,000 clones, about 90% occurring once. Material: peripheral blood. These receptors came from a human donor in a cohort sampled during active COVID-19.

V is TRBV7-2 and J is TRBJ2-3, with D tentatively TRBD2 (5 bases). The CDR3 is made up of 15 amino acids. V was pared by 2 bases and J by 2 bases, with 11 bases between. CDR1 and CDR2 (germline): SGHTA, FQGNSA. The CDR3 sequence is CASSLMGEPTDTQYF. DNA of the CDR3: TGTGCCAGCAGCTTAATGGGAGAGCCCACAGATACGCAGTATTTT.

The chain links TRBV4-2 to TRBJ2-1; TRBD1 aligns across 9 bases. The CDR3 has 14 amino acids. Germline V gene sequence: CDR1 LGHNA, CDR2 YNFKEQ. With 0 bases clipped from V and 6 bases from J, the junction kept 0 bases outside the gene matches. This CDR3 reads CASSQETGGNEQFF. The CDR3, as DNA: TGTGCCAGCAGCCAAGAGACAGGGGGCAATGAGCAGTTCTTC.

The chain is built from TRBV7-3 and TRBJ2-1; 10 bases fit TRBD1. The CDR3 is 15 amino acids. CDR1 and CDR2 from the germline V gene are SGHTA and FQGTGA. With 5 bases clipped from V and 7 bases from J, the junction kept 8 bases outside the gene matches. The CDR3 reads CASSPDRGRWNEQFF. Here the CDR3 DNA reads TGTGCCAGCAGCCCCGACAGGGGGCGGTGGAATGAGCAGTTCTTC.